A selection of T cell receptor beta chains follows, all from one sample in a study of shared T cell receptors in the human thymus. Using immunoSEQ multiplex PCR, the repertoire was profiled, and TCRdb retains in-frame clones only, with some absent. The table shows 600,000 or so clones, with 87% occurring only once. These data were likewise used in another study, on human thymus T cells.

Sequenced: thymocytes. These receptors were obtained from a boy in the first two years of life with a congenital heart defect. CDR3s include the opening cysteine and the closing phenylalanine or tryptophan. A D gene is named only where the DNA matches it firmly. Where a row states a size, it is once, few, many or the class of an expanded clone; other rows omit it.

j_gene,d_gene,v_gene,abundance,CDR3aa,CDR3nt
TRBJ2-7,NA,TRBV18,NA,CASSPEGGHDEQYF,TGTGCCAGCTCACCAGAAGGGGGTCATGACGAGCAGTACTTC
TRBJ2-3,NA,TRBV10-1,NA,CASSERDSLWDTQYF,TGCGCCAGCAGTGAGAGAGACTCGTTGTGGGATACGCAGTATTTT
TRBJ2-1,TRBD2,TRBV15,once,CATSRGLADSNEQFF,TGTGCCACCAGCAGGGGACTAGCGGATTCCAATGAGCAGTTCTTC
TRBJ1-4,NA,TRBV27,few,CASSLNVSTTNEKLFF,TGTGCCAGCAGTTTAAATGTTAGCACAACTAATGAAAAACTGTTTTTT
TRBJ2-2,NA,TRBV19,NA,CASSFRGTGELFF,TGTGCCAGTAGCTTTAGGGGCACCGGGGAGCTGTTTTTT
TRBJ2-7,NA,TRBV7-2,NA,CASSPLGSRGPPHEQYF,TGTGCCAGCAGCCCACTGGGTAGTAGGGGCCCCCCCCACGAGCAGTACTTC
TRBJ2-3,TRBD2,TRBV6-6,NA,CASKLAKSTDTQYF,TGTGCCAGCAAACTAGCGAAGAGCACAGATACGCAGTATTTT
TRBJ1-2,NA,TRBV6-5,NA,CASSCHSGYTF,TGTGCCAGCAGTTGCCACTCGGGCTACACCTTC
TRBJ1-2,NA,TRBV6-1,NA,CGTTGGALPYGYTF,TGTGGAACCACCGGTGGAGCCCTCCCCTATGGCTACACCTTC
TRBJ2-1,NA,TRBV14,NA,CASSHLADSYNEQFF,TGTGCCAGCAGCCATTTAGCGGACTCCTACAATGAGCAGTTCTTC
TRBJ2-5,NA,TRBV5-6,NA,CASSLGERETQYF,TGTGCCAGCAGCTTGGGGGAGAGAGAGACCCAGTACTTC
TRBJ2-2,NA,TRBV28,NA,CASNGRVGTNTGELFF,TGTGCCAGCAACGGCAGGGTGGGGACGAACACCGGGGAGCTGTTTTTT
TRBJ2-7,TRBD1,TRBV28,NA,CASRTTGGDSYEQYF,TGTGCCAGCAGGACAACAGGGGGCGACTCCTACGAGCAGTACTTC
TRBJ2-3,NA,TRBV9,NA,CASSVAWERGTDTQYF,TGTGCCAGCAGCGTAGCGTGGGAGCGGGGCACAGATACGCAGTATTTT
TRBJ2-1,NA,TRBV27,NA,CASSLSPTTLLVNVNEQFF,TGTGCCAGCAGTTTATCCCCAACCACTCTACTAGTTAATGTCAATGAGCAGTTCTTC
TRBJ2-3,NA,TRBV29-1,once,CSVVVDGDTQYF,TGCAGCGTTGTAGTAGATGGAGATACGCAGTATTTT
TRBJ2-7,NA,TRBV12-1,few,CASSSLTNDYYEQYF,TGTGCCAGCAGCTCACTGACAAACGACTACTACGAGCAGTACTTC
TRBJ1-4,TRBD1,TRBV9,NA,CASSGRTGDEKLFF,TGTGCCAGCAGCGGCAGGACAGGGGATGAAAAACTGTTTTTT
TRBJ2-3,NA,TRBV4-3,once,CASSQGTGWQRATQYF,TGCGCCAGCAGCCAAGGGACGGGATGGCAACGTGCTACGCAGTATTTT
TRBJ2-7,TRBD2,TRBV25-1,NA,CASSEFGLGVYEQYF,TGTGCCAGCAGTGAATTCGGACTAGGTGTCTACGAGCAGTACTTC
TRBJ1-1,TRBD1,TRBV27,NA,CASSPRTGGDTEAFF,TGTGCCAGCAGCCCTAGGACAGGGGGAGACACTGAAGCTTTCTTT
TRBJ2-1,NA,TRBV5-4,NA,CASSPEAGLNEQFF,TGTGCCAGCAGCCCGGAGGCGGGGCTCAATGAGCAGTTCTTC
TRBJ2-7,NA,TRBV13,NA,CASSFGTYYEQYF,TGTGCCAGCAGCTTTGGGACATACTACGAGCAGTACTTC
TRBJ1-1,NA,TRBV29-1,NA,CSVEDQGLNTEAFF,TGCAGCGTTGAAGATCAGGGCTTGAACACTGAAGCTTTCTTT
TRBJ1-4,NA,TRBV4-2,NA,CASSLRDYGGEKLFF,TGTGCCAGCAGCCTCCGGGACTATGGAGGTGAAAAACTGTTTTTT
TRBJ1-4,TRBD1,TRBV15,NA,CATSRRDRTNEKLFF,TGTGCCACCAGCAGAAGGGACAGAACTAATGAAAAACTGTTTTTT
TRBJ2-6,TRBD1,TRBV7-9,NA,CASSPAGQGLFSGANVLTF,TGTGCCAGCAGCCCCGCGGGACAGGGATTATTCTCTGGGGCCAACGTCCTGACTTTC
TRBJ2-3,TRBD2,TRBV30,NA,CAWSVTGLAGDTQYF,TGTGCCTGGAGTGTAACGGGACTAGCAGGAGATACGCAGTATTTT
TRBJ1-2,TRBD1,TRBV5-1,NA,CASSLRDRANGYTF,TGCGCCAGCAGCTTACGAGACAGGGCTAATGGCTACACCTTC
TRBJ1-5,NA,TRBV28,NA,CASSPLRGYYSNQPQHF,TGTGCCAGCAGTCCCCTTCGGGGGTATTATAGCAATCAGCCCCAGCATTTT
TRBJ1-1,TRBD1,TRBV13,NA,CASSSFDRASNEAFF,TGTGCCAGCAGCTCATTCGACAGGGCATCAAATGAAGCTTTCTTT
TRBJ1-1,NA,TRBV27,NA,CASSTSYRVTEAFF,TGTGCCAGCAGTACATCTTACAGGGTCACTGAAGCTTTCTTT
TRBJ2-1,NA,TRBV21-1,NA,CASSKALFEGYEQFF,TGTGCCAGCAGCAAAGCGCTTTTCGAGGGCTATGAGCAGTTCTTC
TRBJ1-1,NA,TRBV5-1,NA,CASSLGHPGVGSNTEAFF,TGCGCCAGCAGCTTGGGTCACCCGGGTGTTGGTTCGAACACTGAAGCTTTCTTT
TRBJ2-5,TRBD2,TRBV4-2,NA,CASSQSSSGDNQETQYF,TGTGCCAGCAGCCAGAGCTCTAGCGGGGATAACCAAGAGACCCAGTACTTC
TRBJ2-7,NA,TRBV7-2,NA,CASSLGPLLGVRASYEQYF,TGTGCCAGCAGCTTAGGCCCTCTTCTAGGGGTTAGGGCCTCCTACGAGCAGTACTTC
TRBJ2-7,NA,TRBV19,NA,CASSAEGPVDEQYF,TGTGCCAGTAGTGCCGAGGGCCCAGTGGACGAGCAGTACTTC
TRBJ2-7,TRBD1,TRBV6-1,NA,CASSERWTGEQYF,TGTGCCAGCAGTGAAAGATGGACAGGGGAGCAGTACTTC
TRBJ2-7,TRBD2,TRBV27,NA,CASSLLREGSYEQYF,TGTGCCAGCAGTTTACTGCGGGAGGGCTCCTACGAGCAGTACTTC
TRBJ2-1,TRBD2,TRBV5-6,NA,CASSSPLAGPNEQFF,TGTGCCAGCAGCTCGCCTCTAGCGGGACCCAATGAGCAGTTCTTC
TRBJ2-5,TRBD1,TRBV6-5,once,CASSYRDRIEETQYF,TGTGCCAGCAGTTACAGGGACAGAATAGAAGAGACCCAGTACTTC
TRBJ1-4,TRBD1,TRBV15,NA,CATSRDWAGGMITNEKLFF,TGTGCCACCAGCAGAGATTGGGCAGGGGGTATGATAACTAATGAAAAACTGTTTTTT
TRBJ2-1,NA,TRBV11-2,NA,CASSLGWGLSYNEQFF,TGTGCCAGCAGCCTCGGTTGGGGCCTCTCCTACAATGAGCAGTTCTTC
TRBJ2-7,TRBD1,TRBV7-6,NA,CASSPSLDRGDYEQYF,TGTGCCAGCAGCCCCAGCCTGGACAGGGGAGACTACGAGCAGTACTTC
TRBJ2-7,TRBD1,TRBV2,once,CAGEDRELYEQYF,TGTGCCGGGGAAGACAGGGAACTCTACGAGCAGTACTTC
TRBJ2-7,NA,TRBV5-6,NA,CASSRGFSYEQYF,TGTGCCAGCAGCAGGGGTTTCTCCTACGAGCAGTACTTC
TRBJ1-2,TRBD1,TRBV6-6,NA,CASSKSGTAYGYTF,TGTGCCAGCAGCAAATCAGGGACAGCCTATGGCTACACCTTC
TRBJ2-7,TRBD1,TRBV7-9,NA,CASSPDRGFSYEQYF,TGTGCCAGCAGCCCAGACAGGGGATTCTCCTACGAGCAGTACTTC
TRBJ1-4,NA,TRBV28,NA,CASSLSATNEKLFF,TGTGCCAGCAGTTTATCTGCAACTAATGAAAAACTGTTTTTT
TRBJ1-4,TRBD1,TRBV7-6,NA,CASSGGTGLKLFF,TGTGCCAGCAGCGGCGGGACAGGCCTAAAACTGTTTTTT